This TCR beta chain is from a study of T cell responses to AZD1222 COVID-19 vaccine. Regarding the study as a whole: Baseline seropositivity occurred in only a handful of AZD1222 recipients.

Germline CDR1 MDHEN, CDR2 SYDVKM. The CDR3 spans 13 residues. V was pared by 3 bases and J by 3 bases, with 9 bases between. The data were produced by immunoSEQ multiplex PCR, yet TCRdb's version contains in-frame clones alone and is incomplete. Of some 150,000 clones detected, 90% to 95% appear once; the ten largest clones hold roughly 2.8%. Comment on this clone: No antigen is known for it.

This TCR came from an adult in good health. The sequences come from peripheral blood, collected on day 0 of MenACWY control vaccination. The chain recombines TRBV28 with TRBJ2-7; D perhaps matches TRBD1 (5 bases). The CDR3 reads CASSFLQGYEQYF. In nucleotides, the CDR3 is TGTGCCAGCAGTTTTCTTCAGGGCTACGAGCAGTACTTC. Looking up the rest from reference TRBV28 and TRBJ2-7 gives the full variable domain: DVKVTQSSRYLVKRTGEKVFLECVQDMDHENMFWYRQDPGLGLRLIYFSYDVKMKEKGDIPEGYSVSREKKERFSLILESASTNQTSMYLCASSFLQGYEQYFGPGTRLTVT.